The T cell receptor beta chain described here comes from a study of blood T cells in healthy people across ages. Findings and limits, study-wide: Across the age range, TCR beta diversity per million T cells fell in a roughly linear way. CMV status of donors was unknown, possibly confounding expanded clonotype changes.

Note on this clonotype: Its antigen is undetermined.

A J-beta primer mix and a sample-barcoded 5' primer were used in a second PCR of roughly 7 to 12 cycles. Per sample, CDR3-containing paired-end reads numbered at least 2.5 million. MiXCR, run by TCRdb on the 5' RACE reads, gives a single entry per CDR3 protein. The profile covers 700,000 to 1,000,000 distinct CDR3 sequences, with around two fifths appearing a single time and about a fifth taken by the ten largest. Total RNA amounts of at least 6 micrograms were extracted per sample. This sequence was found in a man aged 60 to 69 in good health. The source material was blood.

CDR3: CSAPLAEHSYNEQFF. Here the CDR3 DNA reads TGCAGTGCTCCTTTAGCGGAGCACTCCTACAATGAGCAGTTCTTC. J is TRBJ2-1 and V is TRBV20-1; D possibly corresponds to TRBD2 (6 bases). V lost 5 bases, J lost 0 bases, and 14 bases lay in between. Germline loops: CDR1 DFQATT, CDR2 SNEGSKA (reference sequence). The CDR3 sequence is 15 residues long.